Presented here are 21 T cell receptor beta chains from one specimen sequenced in a study of tumor-infiltrating lymphocytes in primary liver carcinoma. Joint extraction of RNA and DNA used about 17-31 mg of bulk tissue that was unsorted. From roughly 470 ng total RNA, TCR beta cDNA was generated with a primer in the constant region. Three-round nested multiplex PCR performed with slightly modified ARM-PCR produced the TCR beta libraries. The study ran its first two PCR rounds for roughly 9 cycles each, using TRBV1-TRBV30 forward primers and a C-beta reverse primer. MiXCR was run by TCRdb on the multiplex PCR reads, yielding one entry per CDR3 protein. The sample includes 100,000 or so distinct CDR3 sequences, around 63% seen only once; the top ten take over 9%. The specimen was liver tumor tissue from sampling region 5. Described subset: tumor region T5, tumor centre. These receptors originate from a woman in her sixties with primary liver carcinoma and hepatitis B virus infection.

About this clonotype: An end of the junction differs from the germline gene, which may be a read error. The chain links TRBV11-2 to TRBJ2-1; the D is unclear. The germline CDR1 and CDR2 sequences are SGHAT and FQNNGV. This CDR3 region has 14 residues. In nucleotides, the CDR3 is TGCGCCAGCAGCCATAGGAACGTCCGCAATGAGCAGTTCTTC. Amino acids: CASSHRNVRNEQFF.

Notes on this clonotype: A clone one base away is much larger, so this may be a read error. This chain uses TRBV10-3 with TRBJ2-7; TRBD2 is a possible D gene (5 bases). The CDR3 covers 14 residues. Germline CDR1 ENHRY, CDR2 SYGVKD. Trimming left V 6 bases short and J 4 bases short, with 16 bases between. The CDR3 is CAIRWEQWEYEQYF. CDR3 DNA sequence: TGTGCCATCAGATGGGAACAGTGGGAGTACGAGCAGTACTTC.

This clonotype was detected ten times or more. V and J are TRBV6-1 and TRBJ1-1; D is ambiguous. Trimming removed 8 bases at V and 5 bases at J, with 15 bases between. The CDR3 sequence is 13 residues long. The germline V gene has CDR1 MNHNS and CDR2 SASEGT. The CDR3 spells CASRWERRTEAFF. The CDR3 DNA reads as TGTGCCAGCCGGTGGGAACGGCGGACTGAAGCTTTCTTT.

By share of the sample, this clonotype is medium-sized. The chain uses TRBV11-3 and TRBJ2-1, with 10 bases that match TRBD2. After removal of 2 bases from V and 4 bases from J, the junction contained 2 bases not matched to a gene. Germline CDR1 SGHNT, CDR2 YENEEA. CDR3 size: 15 residues. The DNA for the CDR3 is TGTGCCAGCAGCTTACTAGCGGGGGATTACAATGAGCAGTTCTTC. This gives the protein CASSLLAGDYNEQFF. Complete variable domain (other parts from reference TRBV11-3 and TRBJ2-1): EAGVVQSPRYKIIEKKQPVAFWCNPISGHNTLYWYLQNLGQGPELLIRYENEEAVDDSQLPKDRFSAERLKGVDSTLKIQPAELGDSAVYLCASSLLAGDYNEQFFGPGTRLTVL.

Notes on this clonotype: A read error may be the cause here, since a much bigger clone is one base away. The rearrangement joins TRBV5-1 to TRBJ2-3, with 10 bases identical to TRBD1. The germline V gene encodes CDR1 SGHRS and CDR2 YFSETQ. The length of the CDR3 is 16 residues. The CDR3 spells CASSTGTGVRTDRQYF. The CDR3 DNA reads TGCGCCAGCAGCACTGGGACAGGGGTCCGCACAGATAGGCAGTATTTT. The full variable domain, completed using reference TRBV5-1 and TRBJ2-3, is KAGVTQTPRYLIKTRGQQVTLSCSPISGHRSVSWYQQTPGQGLQFLFEYFSETQRNKGNFPGRFSGRQFSNSRSEMNVSTLELGDSALYLCASSTGTGVRTDRQYFGPGTRLTVL.

This sequence joins TRBV28 and TRBJ2-5; 11 bases line up with TRBD2. The germline V gene encodes CDR1 MDHEN and CDR2 SYDVKM. The CDR3 runs 16 residues. V gave up 5 bases and J gave up 6 bases; unmatched junction bases: 11. CDR3 sequence (DNA): TGTGCCAGCAGTCCCGCTACTAGCGGGAGAATCAAGACCCAGTACTTC. Translation gives CASSPATSGRIKTQYF.

The chain recombines TRBV19 with TRBJ2-1; possibly TRBD1 for D (6 bases). V gave up 0 bases and J gave up 5 bases, with 23 bases separating them. Germline V lookup: CDR1 LNHDA, CDR2 SQIVND (reference sequence). The CDR3 is 19 residues long. The CDR3 sequence is CASSIDPGTSRVQNNEQFF. The CDR3 region has the DNA TGTGCCAGTAGTATAGATCCTGGGACAAGCCGGGTCCAGAACAATGAGCAGTTCTTC.

Details on this clonotype: A read error may be the cause here, since a much bigger clone is one base away. The chain links TRBV7-9 to TRBJ1-2; 10 bases map to TRBD1. Germline values: CDR1 SEHNR, CDR2 FQNEAQ (reference sequence). CDR3 length: 13 residues. With V trimmed by 5 bases and J by 7 bases, 4 bases remained unmatched. The DNA of the CDR3 is TGTGCCAGCAGCCGGGACAGGGGACGTGGCTACACCTTC. Translating it yields CASSRDRGRGYTF.

On this clonotype itself: At one of its ends the junction is not consistent with the germline gene, which may arise from a read error. The rearrangement joins TRBV2 to TRBJ2-3; TRBD1 aligns across 8 bases. Germline V CDR1 and CDR2: SNHLY, FYNNEI. The CDR3 loop spans 16 amino acids. DNA for the CDR3: TGTGCCAGCGGTGATTGGGGGACAGGAAGCACAGATACGCAGTATTTT. Its protein is CASGDWGTGSTDTQYF.

In its sample, this clonotype was seen a few times. The chain employs TRBV30 and TRBJ1-5; tentative D call: TRBD1 (6 bases). The V and J ends lost 2 bases and 0 bases respectively, with 11 bases between them. This CDR3 has 15 amino acids. The germline gives CDR1 GTSNPN, CDR2 SVGIG (reference sequence). CDR3 loop: CAWSTGSYSNQPQHF. In nucleotides, the CDR3 is TGTGCCTGGAGTACAGGGTCCTATAGCAATCAGCCCCAGCATTTT.

In its sample, this clonotype was seen a few times. An end of the junction differs from the germline gene, which may be a read error. The gene calls are TRBV29-1 and TRBJ2-1; 12 bases align to TRBD2. This CDR3 is 14 amino acids long. The germline CDR1 and CDR2 sequences are SQVTM and ANQGSEA. Written as DNA, the CDR3 is TGTAACTCTTCCCTAGCGGGAGGGGGTAATGAGCAGTTCTTC. Protein sequence: CNSSLAGGGNEQFF.

The chain couples TRBV6-5 to TRBJ2-2; 8 bases agree with TRBD2. This CDR3 is built from 16 residues. In germline, CDR1 is MNHEY, CDR2 SVGAGI. The CDR3 region has the DNA TGTAGCAGCAGATCTGGCCTAGCGGGTTCTGCCGGGGAGCTGTTTTTT. Its protein product is CSSRSGLAGSAGELFF.

This rearrangement joins TRBV25-1 to TRBJ1-1; no clear D. The CDR3 length is 13 residues. CDR1 is MGHDK, CDR2 SYGVNS, per germline. V was trimmed by 3 bases and J by 4 bases, leaving 9 bases between them. CDR3 nucleotides: TGTGCCAGCAGTGAGGTGTTAGGCACTGAAGCTTTCTTT. Translated: CASSEVLGTEAFF.

Worth noting for this clonotype: One end of the junction is discordant with germline, which a read error may explain. The chain uses TRBV4-1 and TRBJ1-6; 8 bases fit TRBD1. The V gene's germline CDR1 is MGHRA and CDR2 YSYEKL. CDR3 length: 15 amino acids. The CDR3 here is CASNQEGQANSSLHF. In nucleotides, the CDR3 is TGCGCCAGCAACCAAGAGGGACAGGCCAATTCATCCCTCCACTTT.

The CDR3 is CASSPQPTSADTQYF. In nucleotides, the CDR3 is TGTGCCAGCAGCCCTCAACCGACTAGCGCAGATACGCAGTATTTT. This chain joins TRBV7-3 and TRBJ2-3; 8 bases are shared with TRBD2. The CDR3 runs 15 residues. Losses at the gene ends were 5 bases for V and 4 bases for J; bases not matched to a gene: 8. Looked up from germline, CDR1 is SGHTA and CDR2 is FQGTGA.

This clonotype was counted many times. The V gene is TRBV5-1, the J gene TRBJ2-1; 10 bases are a match to TRBD2. This CDR3 contains 15 residues. The ends lost 4 bases at V and 6 bases at J; junction bases unmatched: 7. CDR1 and CDR2 (germline): SGHRS, YFSETQ. The CDR3 region has the DNA TGCGCCAGCAGCCTAACTAGCGGGATAGGCAATGAGCAGTTCTTC. It encodes CASSLTSGIGNEQFF.

Regarding this clonotype: This may come from a read error, since a much larger clone is one base off. J is TRBJ2-7 and V is TRBV28; the D is unclear. Trimming removed 6 bases from V and 4 bases from J, with 19 bases in between. CDR3 length: 15 amino acids. Looked up from germline, CDR1 is MDHEN and CDR2 is SYDVKM. DNA of the CDR3: TGTGCCAGCAGCCGCCGAGGTGGACCGCCTTACGAGCAGTACTTC. It specifies CASSRRGGPPYEQYF. Full variable domain (outside the CDR3, taken from reference TRBV28 and TRBJ2-7): DVKVTQSSRYLVKRTGEKVFLECVQDMDHENMFWYRQDPGLGLRLIYFSYDVKMKEKGDIPEGYSVSREKKERFSLILESASTNQTSMYLCASSRRGGPPYEQYFGPGTRLTVT.

Remarks on this clonotype: This is likely a read error, given that the CDR3 carries no conserved phenylalanine or tryptophan at its end. The V gene is TRBV11-3, the J gene TRBJ2-7; 11 bases match TRBD1. The length of the CDR3 is 15 residues. J gave up 10 bases and V 2 bases, and 10 bases lay outside the gene matches. CDR1 is SGHNT, CDR2 YENEEA, per germline. This chain's CDR3 is CASSLRTGGSLDQYL. CDR3 nucleotide sequence: TGTGCCAGCAGCTTAAGGACAGGGGGCTCCCTCGATCAGTACCTC.

Of note for this clonotype: The limits of the CDR3 on the DNA are not certain, so only TCRdb's listed CDR3 is given. The chain carries TRBV11-3 and TRBJ1-2. Ends included, the CDR3 has 14 residues. Per germline, CDR1 SGHNT and CDR2 YENEEA. This CDR3 reads CASGHGDINYGCTF.

About this clonotype: This clone may be a read error of a much larger clone one base away. The V gene is TRBV7-8, the J gene TRBJ2-3; D is unresolved. In germline, CDR1 is SGHVS, CDR2 FQNEAQ. This CDR3 is 17 amino acids long. Trimming cost V 6 bases and J 4 bases, with 23 bases left between them. CDR3 amino acids: CASRPRIIQDLPDTQYF. CDR3 nucleotides: TGTGCCAGCAGGCCCAGGATAATCCAGGATCTCCCAGATACGCAGTATTTT.

On this clonotype: The conserved final phenylalanine or tryptophan is absent from the CDR3, which likely points to a read error. This rearrangement joins TRBV11-2 to TRBJ2-1; D not resolved. Per the germline V gene, CDR1 is SGHAT and CDR2 is FQNNGV. The CDR3 is 15 residues long. CDR3 nucleotide sequence: TGTTCCAGCAGCTTAGATGGTAGCTCCTACAATGAACAGTTCTTA. Its protein product is CSSSLDGSSYNEQFL.